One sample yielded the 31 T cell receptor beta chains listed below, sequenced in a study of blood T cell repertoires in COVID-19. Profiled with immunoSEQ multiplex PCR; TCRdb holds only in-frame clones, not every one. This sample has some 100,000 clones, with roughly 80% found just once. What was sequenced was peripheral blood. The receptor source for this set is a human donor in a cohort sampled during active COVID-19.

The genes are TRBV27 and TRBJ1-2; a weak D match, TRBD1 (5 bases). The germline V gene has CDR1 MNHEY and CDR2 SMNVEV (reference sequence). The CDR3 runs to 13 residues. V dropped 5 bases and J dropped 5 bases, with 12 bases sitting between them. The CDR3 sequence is CASSDGTQYGYTF. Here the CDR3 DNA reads TGTGCCAGCAGTGACGGGACTCAGTATGGCTACACCTTC.

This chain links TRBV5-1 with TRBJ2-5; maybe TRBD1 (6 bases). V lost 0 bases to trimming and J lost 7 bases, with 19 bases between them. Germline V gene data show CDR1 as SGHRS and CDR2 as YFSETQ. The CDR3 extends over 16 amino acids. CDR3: CASSLEAGGPFGTQYF. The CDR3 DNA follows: TGCGCCAGCAGCTTGGAGGCTGGGGGCCCCTTTGGGACCCAGTACTTC.

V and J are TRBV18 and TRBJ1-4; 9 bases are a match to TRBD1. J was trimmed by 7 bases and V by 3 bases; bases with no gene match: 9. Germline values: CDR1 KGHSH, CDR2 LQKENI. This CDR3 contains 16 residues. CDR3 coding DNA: TGTGCCAGCTCACCCTACACAGGGGGCGATGGTGAAAAACTGTTTTTT. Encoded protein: CASSPYTGGDGEKLFF.

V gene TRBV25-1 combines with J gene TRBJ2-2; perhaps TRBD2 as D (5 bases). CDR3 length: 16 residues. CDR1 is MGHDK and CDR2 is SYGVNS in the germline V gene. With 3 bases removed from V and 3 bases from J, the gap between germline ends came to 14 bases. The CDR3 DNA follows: TGTGCCAGCAGTGACGCACGGGCCGGGGACACCGGGGAGCTGTTTTTT. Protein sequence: CASSDARAGDTGELFF.

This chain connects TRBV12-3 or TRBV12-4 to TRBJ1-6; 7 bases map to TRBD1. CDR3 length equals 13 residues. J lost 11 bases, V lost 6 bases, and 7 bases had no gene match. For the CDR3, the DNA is TGTGCCAGCAGGACGGGGACAGCTACACCCCTCCACTTT. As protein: CASRTGTATPLHF.

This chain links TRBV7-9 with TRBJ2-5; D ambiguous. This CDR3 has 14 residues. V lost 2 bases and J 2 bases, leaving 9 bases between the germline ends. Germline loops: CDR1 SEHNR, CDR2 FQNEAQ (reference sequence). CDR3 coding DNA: TGTGCCAGCAGCTTAATGCTGGCTCAAGAGACCCAGTACTTC. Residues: CASSLMLAQETQYF.

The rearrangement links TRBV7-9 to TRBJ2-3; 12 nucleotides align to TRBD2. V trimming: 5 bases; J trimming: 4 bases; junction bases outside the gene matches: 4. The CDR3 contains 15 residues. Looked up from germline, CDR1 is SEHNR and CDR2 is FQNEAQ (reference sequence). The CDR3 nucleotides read TGTGCCAGCAGCCGACTAGCGGGGGCTTCAGATACGCAGTATTTT. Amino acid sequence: CASSRLAGASDTQYF.

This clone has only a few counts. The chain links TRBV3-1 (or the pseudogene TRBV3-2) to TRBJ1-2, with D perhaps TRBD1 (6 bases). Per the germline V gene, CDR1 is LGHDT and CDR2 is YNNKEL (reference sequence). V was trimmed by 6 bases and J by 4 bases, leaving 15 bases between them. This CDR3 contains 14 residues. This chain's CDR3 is CASSPNGQPYGYTF. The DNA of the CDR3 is TGTGCCAGCAGTCCTAACGGACAGCCCTATGGCTACACCTTC.

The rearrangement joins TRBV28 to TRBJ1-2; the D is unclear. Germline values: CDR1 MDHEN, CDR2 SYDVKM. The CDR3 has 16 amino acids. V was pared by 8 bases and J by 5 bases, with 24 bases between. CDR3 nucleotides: TGTGCCAGCCTCGAGGGCTCTCGATCCCATAGATATGGCTACACCTTC. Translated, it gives CASLEGSRSHRYGYTF.

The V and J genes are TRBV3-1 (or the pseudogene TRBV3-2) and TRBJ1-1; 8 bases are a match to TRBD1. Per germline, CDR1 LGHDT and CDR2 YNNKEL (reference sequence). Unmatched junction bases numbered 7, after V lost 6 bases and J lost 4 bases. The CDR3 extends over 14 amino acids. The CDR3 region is CASSGTGGGTEAFF. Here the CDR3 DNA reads TGTGCCAGCAGTGGGACAGGCGGAGGCACTGAAGCTTTCTTT.

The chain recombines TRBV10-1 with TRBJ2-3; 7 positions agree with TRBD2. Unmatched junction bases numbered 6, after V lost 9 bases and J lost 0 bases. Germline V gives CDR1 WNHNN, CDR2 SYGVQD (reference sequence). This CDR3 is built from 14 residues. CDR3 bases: TGCGCCAGTTCTGTGGGGGGGAGCACAGATACGCAGTATTTT. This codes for CASSVGGSTDTQYF.

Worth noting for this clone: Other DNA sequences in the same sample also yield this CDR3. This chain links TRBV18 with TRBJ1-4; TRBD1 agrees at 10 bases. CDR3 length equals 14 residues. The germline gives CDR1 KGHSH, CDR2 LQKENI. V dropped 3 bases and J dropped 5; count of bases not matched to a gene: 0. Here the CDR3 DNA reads TGTGCCAGCTCACCGGGACAGGGGAATGAAAAACTGTTTTTT. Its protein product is CASSPGQGNEKLFF.

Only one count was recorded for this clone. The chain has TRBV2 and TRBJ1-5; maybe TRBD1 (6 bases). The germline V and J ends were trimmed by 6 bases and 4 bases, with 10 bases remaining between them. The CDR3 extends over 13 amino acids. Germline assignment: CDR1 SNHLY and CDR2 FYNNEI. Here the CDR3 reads CASRGHFNQPQHF. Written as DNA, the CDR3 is TGTGCCAGCAGGGGACACTTTAATCAGCCCCAGCATTTT. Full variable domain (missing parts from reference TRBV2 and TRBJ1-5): EPEVTQTPSHQVTQMGQEVILRCVPISNHLYFYWYRQILGQKVEFLVSFYNNEISEKSEIFDDQFSVERPDGSNFTLKIRSTKLEDSAMYFCASRGHFNQPQHFGDGTRLSIL.

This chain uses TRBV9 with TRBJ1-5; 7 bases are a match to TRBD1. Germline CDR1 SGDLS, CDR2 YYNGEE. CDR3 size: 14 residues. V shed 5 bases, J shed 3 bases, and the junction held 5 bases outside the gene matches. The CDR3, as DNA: TGTGCCAGCAGTTCTGGACAGGTCAATCAGCCCCAGCATTTT. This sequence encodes CASSSGQVNQPQHF.

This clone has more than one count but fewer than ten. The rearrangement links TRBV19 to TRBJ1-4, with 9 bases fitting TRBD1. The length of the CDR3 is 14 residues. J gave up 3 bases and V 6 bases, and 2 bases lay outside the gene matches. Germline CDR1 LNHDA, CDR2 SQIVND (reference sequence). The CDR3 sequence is CASSRQGANEKLFF. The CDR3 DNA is TGTGCCAGTAGCAGACAGGGGGCTAATGAAAAACTGTTTTTT.

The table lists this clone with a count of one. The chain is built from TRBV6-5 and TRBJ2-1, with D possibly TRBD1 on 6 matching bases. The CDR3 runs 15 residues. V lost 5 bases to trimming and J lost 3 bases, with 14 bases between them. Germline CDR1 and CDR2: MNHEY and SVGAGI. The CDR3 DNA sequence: TGTGCCAGCAGTACAGGGACCCCCTTCTACAATGAGCAGTTCTTC. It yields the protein CASSTGTPFYNEQFF.

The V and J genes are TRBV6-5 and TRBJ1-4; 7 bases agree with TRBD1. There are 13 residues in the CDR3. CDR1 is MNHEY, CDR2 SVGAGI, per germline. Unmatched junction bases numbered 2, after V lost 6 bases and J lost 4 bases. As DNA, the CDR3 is TGTGCCAGCAGCAGGGGGATTAATGAAAAACTGTTTTTT. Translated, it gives CASSRGINEKLFF.

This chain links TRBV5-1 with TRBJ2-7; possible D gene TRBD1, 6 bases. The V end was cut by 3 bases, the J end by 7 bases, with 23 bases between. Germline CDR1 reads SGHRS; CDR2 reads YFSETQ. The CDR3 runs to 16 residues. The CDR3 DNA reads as TGCGCCAGCAGCTCGGGAAGGACAGTAGTAGAGTTGGAGCAGTACTTC. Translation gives CASSSGRTVVELEQYF.

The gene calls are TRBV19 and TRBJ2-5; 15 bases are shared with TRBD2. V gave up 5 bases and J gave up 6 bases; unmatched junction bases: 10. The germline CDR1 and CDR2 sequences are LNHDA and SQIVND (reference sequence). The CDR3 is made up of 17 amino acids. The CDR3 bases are TGTGCCAGTAGTTCTCGGACTAGCGGGGGGGCCATGAAGACCCAGTACTTC. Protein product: CASSSRTSGGAMKTQYF.

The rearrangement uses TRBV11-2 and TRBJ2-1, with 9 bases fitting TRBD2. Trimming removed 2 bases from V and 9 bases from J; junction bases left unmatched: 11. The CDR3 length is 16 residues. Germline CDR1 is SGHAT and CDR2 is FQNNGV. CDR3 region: CASSLTVASGNPEQFF. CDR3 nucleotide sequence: TGTGCCAGCAGCTTAACTGTGGCTAGCGGGAATCCTGAGCAGTTCTTC.

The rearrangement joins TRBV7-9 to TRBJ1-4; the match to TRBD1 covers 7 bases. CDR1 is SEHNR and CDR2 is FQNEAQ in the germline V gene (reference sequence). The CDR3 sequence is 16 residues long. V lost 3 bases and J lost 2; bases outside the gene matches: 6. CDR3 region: CASSFRGWGTNEKLFF. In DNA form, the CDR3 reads TGTGCCAGCAGCTTCAGGGGGTGGGGCACTAATGAAAAACTGTTTTTT. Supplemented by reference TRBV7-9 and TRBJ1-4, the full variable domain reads DTGVSQNPRHKITKRGQNVTFRCDPISEHNRLYWYRQTLGQGPEFLTYFQNEAQLEKSRLLSDRFSAERPKGSFSTLEIQRTEQGDSAMYLCASSFRGWGTNEKLFFGSGTQLSVL.

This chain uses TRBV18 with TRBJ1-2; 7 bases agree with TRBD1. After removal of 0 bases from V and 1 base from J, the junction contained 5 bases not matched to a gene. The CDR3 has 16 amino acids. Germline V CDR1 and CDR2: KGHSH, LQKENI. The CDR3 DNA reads TGTGCCAGCTCACCACCACGGACAGGTGTTAACTATGGCTACACCTTC. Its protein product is CASSPPRTGVNYGYTF.

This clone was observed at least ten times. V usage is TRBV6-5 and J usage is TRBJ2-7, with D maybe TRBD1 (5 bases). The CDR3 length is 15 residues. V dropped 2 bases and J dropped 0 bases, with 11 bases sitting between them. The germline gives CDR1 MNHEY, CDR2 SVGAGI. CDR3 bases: TGTGCCAGCAGTTACCGGCCAGGGATCTCCTACGAGCAGTACTTC. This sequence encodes CASSYRPGISYEQYF.

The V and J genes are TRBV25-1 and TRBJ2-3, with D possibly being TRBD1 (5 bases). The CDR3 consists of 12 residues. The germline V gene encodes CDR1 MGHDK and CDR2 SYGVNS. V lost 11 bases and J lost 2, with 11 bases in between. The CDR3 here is CAARQFTDTQYF. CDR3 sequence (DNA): TGTGCCGCACGACAGTTCACAGATACGCAGTATTTT.

CDR3 region: CASSVRQGLMGEQYF. The CDR3 DNA follows: TGTGCCAGCAGCGTCCGACAGGGATTGATGGGGGAGCAGTACTTC. This sequence joins TRBV7-8 and TRBJ2-7, with 7 nucleotides matching TRBD1. Germline CDR1 is SGHVS and CDR2 is FQNEAQ. CDR3 size: 15 residues. The ends lost 5 bases at V and 7 bases at J; junction bases unmatched: 14.

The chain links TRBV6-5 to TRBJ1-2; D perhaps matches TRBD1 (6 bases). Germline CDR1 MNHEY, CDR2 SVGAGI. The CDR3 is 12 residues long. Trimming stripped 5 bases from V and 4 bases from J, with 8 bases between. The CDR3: CASSQGTYGYTF. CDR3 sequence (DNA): TGTGCCAGCAGTCAGGGGACCTATGGCTACACCTTC.

The CDR3 protein is CASSLGDNYYGYTF. As DNA, the CDR3 is TGCGCCAGCAGCTTGGGCGACAACTACTATGGCTACACCTTC. The rearrangement joins TRBV5-1 to TRBJ1-2; D not certain. In germline, CDR1 is SGHRS, CDR2 YFSETQ. The CDR3 extends over 14 amino acids. Between the trimmed V and J ends, which lost 0 bases and 3 bases, there was a span of 9 bases.

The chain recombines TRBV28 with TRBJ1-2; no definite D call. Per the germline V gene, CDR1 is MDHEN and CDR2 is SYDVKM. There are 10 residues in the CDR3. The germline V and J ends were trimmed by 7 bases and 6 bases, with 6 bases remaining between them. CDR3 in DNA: TGTGCCAGCACGGGAAATGGCTACACCTTC. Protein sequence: CASTGNGYTF.

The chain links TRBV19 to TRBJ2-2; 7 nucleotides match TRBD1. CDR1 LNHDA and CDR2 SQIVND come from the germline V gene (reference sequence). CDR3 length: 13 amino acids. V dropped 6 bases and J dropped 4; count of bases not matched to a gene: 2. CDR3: CASRSGGTGELFF. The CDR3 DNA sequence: TGTGCCAGTAGATCAGGGGGCACCGGGGAGCTGTTTTTT.

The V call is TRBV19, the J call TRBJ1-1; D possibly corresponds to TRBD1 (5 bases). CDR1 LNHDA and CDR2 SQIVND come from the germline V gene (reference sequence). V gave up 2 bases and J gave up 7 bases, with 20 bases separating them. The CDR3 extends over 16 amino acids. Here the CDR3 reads CASSIRGINEDSEAFF. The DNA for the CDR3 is TGTGCCAGTAGTATACGCGGGATCAATGAAGACAGTGAAGCTTTCTTT.

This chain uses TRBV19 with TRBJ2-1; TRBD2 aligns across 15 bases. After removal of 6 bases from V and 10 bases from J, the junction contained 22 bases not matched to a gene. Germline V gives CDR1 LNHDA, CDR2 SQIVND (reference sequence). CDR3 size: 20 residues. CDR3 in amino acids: CASSRLWTLGLAGGPLEQFF. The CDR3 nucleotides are TGTGCCAGTAGCAGACTTTGGACTCTCGGACTAGCGGGAGGGCCCTTGGAGCAGTTCTTC.